This T cell receptor beta chain was recovered during a study of tumor-infiltrating lymphocytes in primary liver carcinoma. As regards this clonotype: The junction departs from germline at one end; a sequencing error may be responsible.

This CDR3 spans 13 amino acids. The template, 500 ng total RNA, yielded TCR beta cDNA made with a constant-region primer. Libraries for TCR beta were built through three nested multiplex PCR rounds, which together made up a slightly modified ARM-PCR procedure. The first two PCR rounds, around 10 cycles each, used TRBV1-TRBV30 forward primers and a C-beta reverse primer. One entry per CDR3 protein results from TCRdb running MiXCR on the multiplex PCR reads. The sample lists around 190,000 distinct CDR3 sequences; over 80% were seen once. Total RNA and DNA came together from around 18-30 mg of bulk tissue without cell sorting.

The sample was tumor tissue from primary liver carcinoma. The chain combines TRBV12-3 or TRBV12-4 with TRBJ2-3; the D gene is possibly TRBD2 (5 bases). The sequence was collected from a man aged 40-50 years with primary liver carcinoma and hepatitis B virus infection. CDR3 residues: CASSRLWGDMQYF. The CDR3, as DNA: TGTGCCAGCAGTCGTCTTTGGGGAGATATGCAGTATTTT.